This T cell receptor (beta chain) is from a study of cytomegalovirus exposure and HLA in healthy donors. Regarding the study as a whole: Equally common other TCR beta chains were less clonally expanded than HLA-associated ones, a later analysis found. The only immune exposure information that was available was CMV serostatus. In a later analysis, TCR beta V- and J-gene trimming was associated with a missense DCLRE1C variant. TCR beta chains numbering more than 150 were designated cytomegalovirus-associated.

Germline CDR1 and CDR2: SGHRS and YFSETQ. This CDR3 comprises 16 residues. The V and J ends lost 0 bases and 0 bases, in that order; junction bases with no gene match: 4. This clone was found once. Its target is unknown. Both 60 Vbeta primers and 13 Jbeta primers went into the PCR. Generated by immunoSEQ multiplex PCR, the TCRdb table keeps only in-frame clones and is missing some. The sample lists more than 95,000 clones, roughly 80% occurring once. Sequenced sample: PBMCs. This receptor was obtained from a man in his thirties or forties in good health and CMV-seronegative. The rearrangement links TRBV5-1 to TRBJ2-5; 8 nucleotides line up with TRBD1. For the CDR3, the DNA is TGCGCCAGCAGCTTGGAGGCAGGGGGCAACCAAGAGACCCAGTACTTC. This encodes CASSLEAGGNQETQYF.